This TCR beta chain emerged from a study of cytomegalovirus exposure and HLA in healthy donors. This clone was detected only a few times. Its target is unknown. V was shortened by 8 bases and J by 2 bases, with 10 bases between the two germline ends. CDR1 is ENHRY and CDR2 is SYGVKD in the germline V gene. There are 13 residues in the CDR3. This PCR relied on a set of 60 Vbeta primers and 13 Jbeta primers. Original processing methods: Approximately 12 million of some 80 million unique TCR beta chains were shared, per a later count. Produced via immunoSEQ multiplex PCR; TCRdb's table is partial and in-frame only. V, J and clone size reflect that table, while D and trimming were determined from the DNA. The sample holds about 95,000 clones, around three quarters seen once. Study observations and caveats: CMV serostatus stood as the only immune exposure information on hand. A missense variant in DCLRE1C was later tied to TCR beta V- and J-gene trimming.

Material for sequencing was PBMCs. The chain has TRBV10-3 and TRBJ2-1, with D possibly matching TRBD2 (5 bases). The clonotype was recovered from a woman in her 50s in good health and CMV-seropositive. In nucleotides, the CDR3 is TGTGCCATCTCCCGGACTGCCTACAATGAGCAGTTCTTC. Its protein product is CAISRTAYNEQFF.